The T cell receptor (beta chain) described here comes from a study of response to subunit inactivated influenza vaccine. V lost 2 bases and J 8 bases, leaving 15 bases between the germline ends. The germline CDR1 and CDR2 sequences are DFQATT and SNEGSKA (reference sequence). The CDR3 loop spans 13 amino acids. Points on this clonotype: The antigen is not known.

General study results and limits: Few additional T cells are recruited per seasonal influenza vaccination, authors suggested.

MiXCR, applied by TCRdb to the RT-PCR reads, yields one record per CDR3 protein. The sample holds more than 700,000 distinct CDR3 sequences; 21% are singletons and the top ten take 10% to 13%. The sequence derives from a middle-aged man who received an inactivated influenza vaccine. The chain combines TRBV20-1 with TRBJ1-1; the D gene is possibly TRBD1 (6 bases). Sequences were derived from PBMCs from blood, sampled more than 4 days after vaccination. The CDR3 region has the DNA TGCAGTGCTAGATATGATAGGGGGACCGAAGCTTTCTTT. Protein: CSARYDRGTEAFF.